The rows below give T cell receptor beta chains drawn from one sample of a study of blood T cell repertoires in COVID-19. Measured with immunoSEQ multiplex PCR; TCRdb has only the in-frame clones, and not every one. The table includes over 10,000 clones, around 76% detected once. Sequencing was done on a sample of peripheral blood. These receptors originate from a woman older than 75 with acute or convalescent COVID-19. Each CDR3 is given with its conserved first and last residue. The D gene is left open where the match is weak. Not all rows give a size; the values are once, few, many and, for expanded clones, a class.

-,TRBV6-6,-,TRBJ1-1,TGTGCCAGCAGACAGGAGACAGCTGAAGCTTTCTTT,CASRQETAEAFF
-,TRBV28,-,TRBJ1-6,TGTGCCAGCAGATTGGGGGCTTCGGATTCACCCCTCCACTTT,CASRLGASDSPLHF
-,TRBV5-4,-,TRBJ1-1,TGTGCCAGCAGCTTGTCTGGAGGAGGGAACACTGAAGCTTTCTTT,CASSLSGGGNTEAFF
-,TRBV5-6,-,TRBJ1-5,TGTGCCAGCAGCTTGGCTGGTCAGTACTACAATCAGCCCCAGCATTTT,CASSLAGQYYNQPQHF
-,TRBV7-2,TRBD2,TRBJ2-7,TGTGCCAGCAGCCTACTGGGACTAGCCTACTACGAGCAGTACTTC,CASSLLGLAYYEQYF
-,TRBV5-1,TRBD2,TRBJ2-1,TGCGCCAGCAGCTCCCGGGGGGACTCCTACAATGAGCAGTTCTTC,CASSSRGDSYNEQFF
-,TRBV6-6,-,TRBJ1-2,TGTGCCAGCGAACAAAGGGGGGGATATGGCTACACCTTC,CASEQRGGYGYTF
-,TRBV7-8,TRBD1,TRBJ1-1,TGTGCCAGCAGCCACCGGGACAGGGGAACTGAAGCTTTCTTT,CASSHRDRGTEAFF
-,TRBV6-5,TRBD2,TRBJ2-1,TGTGCCAGCAGTTACGGGACTAGCGGGGGCTCGGGGCAGTTCTTC,CASSYGTSGGSGQFF
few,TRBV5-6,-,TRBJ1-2,TGTGCCAGCAGCCTAATTACAGGGATATTCTATGGCTACACCTTC,CASSLITGIFYGYTF
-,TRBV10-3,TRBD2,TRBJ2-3,TGTGCCATCAGTCTCACTAGCGGGGGGGGCACAGATACGCAGTATTTT,CAISLTSGGGTDTQYF
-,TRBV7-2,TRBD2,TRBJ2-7,TGTGCCAGCAGCCCCAGCGGGGGGGCCGGGGGAGAGCAGTACTTC,CASSPSGGAGGEQYF
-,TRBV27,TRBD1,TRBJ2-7,TGTGCCAGCACTGGACAGGGGGCAGGGGAGCAGTACTTC,CASTGQGAGEQYF
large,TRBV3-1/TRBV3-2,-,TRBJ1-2,TGTGCCAGCAGCCAAGATGCAGGGGACTATGGCTACACCTTC,CASSQDAGDYGYTF
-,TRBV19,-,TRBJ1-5,TGTGCCAGTAGTGATCAGGGGACCAATCAGCCCCAGCATTTT,CASSDQGTNQPQHF
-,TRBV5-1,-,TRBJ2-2,TGCGCCAGCAGCTTGGGGCAGATACCGAACACCGGGGAGCTGTTTTTT,CASSLGQIPNTGELFF
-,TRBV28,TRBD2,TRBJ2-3,TGTGCCAGCAGTTCTAGCGGGGGGGCAGATACGCAGTATTTT,CASSSSGGADTQYF
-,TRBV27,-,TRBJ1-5,TGTGCCAGCAGTCTGGGAGGGCCTCAGCCCCAGCATTTT,CASSLGGPQPQHF
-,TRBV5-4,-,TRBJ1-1,TGTGCCAGCAGCCGGACAGCGGGGACTGAAGCTTTCTTT,CASSRTAGTEAFF
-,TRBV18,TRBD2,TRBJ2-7,TGTGCCAGCTCACTCGGGACTAGCGGGGGCCACTTCTCCTACGAGCAGTACTTC,CASSLGTSGGHFSYEQYF
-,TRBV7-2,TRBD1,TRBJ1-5,TGTGCCAGCAGCCCGACAGGGAATCAGCCCCAGCATTTT,CASSPTGNQPQHF
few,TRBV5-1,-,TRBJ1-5,TGCGCCAGCAGCTTGGAAGGGCAGGGCAGTCAGCCCCAGCATTTT,CASSLEGQGSQPQHF
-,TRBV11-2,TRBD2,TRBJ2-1,TGTGCCAGCACCCTCGAGCGGGGACTAGCGGGGGGCCTCAATGAGCAGTTCTTC,CASTLERGLAGGLNEQFF
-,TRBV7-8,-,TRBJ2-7,TGTGCCAGCAGCTTAGTAGCGAGCTACGAGCAGTACTTC,CASSLVASYEQYF
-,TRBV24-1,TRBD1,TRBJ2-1,TGTGCCACCGCGAAGGGACAGTTTCACAATGAGCAGTTCTTC,CATAKGQFHNEQFF
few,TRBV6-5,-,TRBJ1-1,TGTGCCAGCAGTTATGCGGGGGCGACTGAAGCTTTCTTT,CASSYAGATEAFF
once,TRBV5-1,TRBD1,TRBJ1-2,TGCGCCAGCAGCTCGGGTGGACGGACAGGGGAAGATGGCTACACCTTC,CASSSGGRTGEDGYTF
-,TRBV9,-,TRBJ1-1,TGTGCCAGCAGCGTAGGGGCAGCGAACACTGAAGCTTTCTTT,CASSVGAANTEAFF
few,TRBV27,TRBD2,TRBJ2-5,TGTGCCAGCAGTTTGGGACTAGCGGGGGGGCCAGGAGAGACCCAGTACTTC,CASSLGLAGGPGETQYF
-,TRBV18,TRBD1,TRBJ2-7,TGTGCCAGCTCACCATCAGGGGGCACCTACGAGCAGTACTTC,CASSPSGGTYEQYF
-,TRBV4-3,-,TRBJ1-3,TGCGCCAGCAGCCAAGATTGGGGGGGAACCGGAAACACCATATATTTT,CASSQDWGGTGNTIYF
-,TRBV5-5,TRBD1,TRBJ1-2,TGTGCCAGCAGCTCCCGGACAGGGACCTATGGCTACACCTTC,CASSSRTGTYGYTF
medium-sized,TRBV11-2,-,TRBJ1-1,TGTGCCAGCAGCCAACAGGTAACAGCTTTCTTT,CASSQQVTAFF
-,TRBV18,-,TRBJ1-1,TGTGCCAGCTCACCGAGTTCACCCACGACTAAAACTGAAGCTTTCTTT,CASSPSSPTTKTEAFF
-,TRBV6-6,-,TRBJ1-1,TGTGCCAGCAGCCTCAGCGAGGGAAGAGGCACTGAAGCTTTCTTT,CASSLSEGRGTEAFF
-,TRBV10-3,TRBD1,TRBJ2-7,TGTGCCATCAGGGGGACAGGGGATATCGAGCAGTACTTC,CAIRGTGDIEQYF
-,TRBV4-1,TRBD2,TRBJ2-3,TGCGCCAGCAGCCCCGGGACTCCGCGGGGGAGCACAGATACGCAGTATTTT,CASSPGTPRGSTDTQYF
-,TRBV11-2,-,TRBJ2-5,TGTGCCAGCAGCCTAGAGCTTGGTTCGAGCGAGACCCAGTACTTC,CASSLELGSSETQYF
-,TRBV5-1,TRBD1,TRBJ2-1,TGCGCCAGCAGTCGGTCCGGGACAGGGGACAATGAGCAGTTCTTC,CASSRSGTGDNEQFF
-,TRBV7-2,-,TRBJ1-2,TGTGCCAGCAGCTTAAATCGACAGAACTATGGCTACACCTTC,CASSLNRQNYGYTF
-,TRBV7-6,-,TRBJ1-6,TGTGCCAGCAGCTTAGGCCCCACCGGGTCACATAATTCACCCCTCCACTTT,CASSLGPTGSHNSPLHF
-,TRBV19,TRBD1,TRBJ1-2,TGTGCCAGTAGGACTGACAGGGGTGACTATGGCTACACCTTC,CASRTDRGDYGYTF
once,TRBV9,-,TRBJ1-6,TGTGCCAGCAGCGCCCGCCTCAACCTCTACTATAATTCACCCCTCCACTTT,CASSARLNLYYNSPLHF
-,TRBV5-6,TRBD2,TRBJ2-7,TGTGCCAGCAGCTTGTGGACTAGCGGGGGCCCCACCTACGAGCAGTACTTC,CASSLWTSGGPTYEQYF
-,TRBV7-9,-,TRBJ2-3,TGTGCCAGCAGCTTACGGGGGGCCACAGATACGCAGTATTTT,CASSLRGATDTQYF
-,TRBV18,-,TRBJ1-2,TGTGCCAGCTCACCCCGGGGGGCAGGAGACTATGGCTACACCTTC,CASSPRGAGDYGYTF
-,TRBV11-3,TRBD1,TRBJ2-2,TGTGCCAGCAGCAACAGGGGGGCCGGGGAGCTGTTTTTT,CASSNRGAGELFF
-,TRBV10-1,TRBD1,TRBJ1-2,TGCGCCAGCAGCGCAGGGACAGGGAAAGGCTACACCTTC,CASSAGTGKGYTF
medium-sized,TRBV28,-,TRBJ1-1,TGTGCCAGCACCCAGATTGGCAGGGGTACTGAAGCTTTCTTT,CASTQIGRGTEAFF
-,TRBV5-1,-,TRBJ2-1,TGCGCCAGCAGCCCTCGGAGCTCCTACAATGAGCAGTTCTTC,CASSPRSSYNEQFF
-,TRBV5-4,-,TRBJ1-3,TGTGCCAGCAGCCAAGACAGACCTGGAAACACCATATATTTT,CASSQDRPGNTIYF
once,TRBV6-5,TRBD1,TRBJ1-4,TGTGCCAGCAGTCAGACAGGGATGGGAGAAAAACTGTTTTTT,CASSQTGMGEKLFF
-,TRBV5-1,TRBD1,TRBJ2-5,TGCGCCAGCAGCTTCAACAGGGGTTGGCAAGAGACCCAGTACTTC,CASSFNRGWQETQYF